These T cell receptor beta chains were read from a single sample in a study of cytomegalovirus exposure and HLA in healthy donors. Measured with immunoSEQ multiplex PCR; TCRdb has only the in-frame clones, and not every one. The data contain over 150,000 clones, over 70% of them seen just once; the ten biggest clones take up 2.5% to 3.5%. The sample was PBMCs. The receptors stem from a woman between 45 and 60 years old in good health and CMV-seropositive. The CDR3 runs from the conserved cysteine through the conserved F or W. The order of the fields is clone size, J gene, V gene, D gene, CDR3 protein, CDR3 DNA. D genes are given only for firm matches. Size tells how often a clone was seen (once, few, many) or the class of an expanded clone, and some rows leave it out.

abundance: -
j_gene: TRBJ2-1
v_gene: TRBV28
d_gene: -
CDR3aa: CAVRSSYNEQFF
CDR3nt: TGTGCCGTGCGAAGTTCCTACAATGAGCAGTTCTTC

abundance: -
j_gene: TRBJ1-6
v_gene: TRBV7-9
d_gene: -
CDR3aa: CASSPSALRGSPLHF
CDR3nt: TGTGCCAGCAGCCCTTCGGCCCTTAGGGGCTCACCCCTCCACTTT

abundance: -
j_gene: TRBJ2-7
v_gene: TRBV28
d_gene: TRBD1
CDR3aa: CASTSTGGPYEQYF
CDR3nt: TGTGCCAGCACCTCGACAGGGGGACCCTACGAGCAGTACTTC

abundance: once
j_gene: TRBJ2-2
v_gene: TRBV19
d_gene: TRBD2
CDR3aa: CASSIGRGGTGELFF
CDR3nt: TGTGCCAGTAGTATCGGGCGGGGGGGAACCGGGGAGCTGTTTTTT

abundance: -
j_gene: TRBJ2-7
v_gene: TRBV2
d_gene: -
CDR3aa: CASSYWGRGYEQYF
CDR3nt: TGTGCCAGCAGCTACTGGGGCAGGGGTTACGAGCAGTACTTC

abundance: -
j_gene: TRBJ1-1
v_gene: TRBV6-5
d_gene: -
CDR3aa: CASSPTRMNTEAFF
CDR3nt: TGTGCCAGCAGCCCTACGAGGATGAACACTGAAGCTTTCTTT

abundance: -
j_gene: TRBJ2-3
v_gene: TRBV18
d_gene: -
CDR3aa: CASSPQLPGGDTQYF
CDR3nt: TGTGCCAGCTCACCCCAGCTCCCCGGGGGAGATACGCAGTATTTT

abundance: few
j_gene: TRBJ2-3
v_gene: TRBV4-2
d_gene: TRBD2
CDR3aa: CASSPTSGRTSDTQYF
CDR3nt: TGTGCCAGCAGCCCCACTAGCGGGAGAACGTCAGATACGCAGTATTTT

abundance: -
j_gene: TRBJ1-1
v_gene: TRBV30
d_gene: TRBD1
CDR3aa: CAWSWDRGITEAFF
CDR3nt: TGTGCCTGGAGTTGGGACAGGGGGATAACTGAAGCTTTCTTT

abundance: -
j_gene: TRBJ1-2
v_gene: TRBV28
d_gene: -
CDR3aa: CASSLRTAISGYTF
CDR3nt: TGTGCCAGCAGTTTACGCACAGCTATTTCTGGCTACACCTTC

abundance: -
j_gene: TRBJ2-7
v_gene: TRBV7-9
d_gene: TRBD2
CDR3aa: CASSTTSGRDSYEQYF
CDR3nt: TGTGCCAGCAGCACGACTAGCGGGAGGGACTCCTACGAGCAGTACTTC

abundance: -
j_gene: TRBJ2-3
v_gene: TRBV11-2
d_gene: -
CDR3aa: CASSFFSTDTDTQYF
CDR3nt: TGTGCCAGCAGCTTTTTCTCTACAGACACAGATACGCAGTATTTT

abundance: -
j_gene: TRBJ1-1
v_gene: TRBV7-2
d_gene: -
CDR3aa: CASSKRSGAPGGTEAFF
CDR3nt: TGTGCCAGCAGCAAACGGTCAGGGGCCCCCGGTGGGACTGAAGCTTTCTTT

abundance: -
j_gene: TRBJ2-2
v_gene: TRBV27
d_gene: -
CDR3aa: CASSLIRDSGELFF
CDR3nt: TGTGCCAGCAGTTTAATCCGTGACTCGGGGGAGCTGTTTTTT

abundance: -
j_gene: TRBJ1-2
v_gene: TRBV15
d_gene: -
CDR3aa: CATSRDGQDNYGYTF
CDR3nt: TGTGCCACCAGCAGAGATGGCCAGGATAACTATGGCTACACCTTC

abundance: -
j_gene: TRBJ2-7
v_gene: TRBV7-9
d_gene: TRBD1
CDR3aa: CASSLAGQGYEQYF
CDR3nt: TGTGCCAGCAGCTTAGCGGGACAGGGATACGAGCAGTACTTC

abundance: -
j_gene: TRBJ1-2
v_gene: TRBV27
d_gene: -
CDR3aa: CASSLSRRQGGYTF
CDR3nt: TGTGCCAGCAGTTTATCCCGCCGCCAGGGCGGCTACACCTTC

abundance: few
j_gene: TRBJ2-2
v_gene: TRBV5-1
d_gene: -
CDR3aa: CASSFGSRGKGTATGELFF
CDR3nt: TGCGCCAGCAGCTTCGGCTCCAGGGGAAAGGGCACAGCGACCGGGGAGCTGTTTTTT

abundance: -
j_gene: TRBJ1-1
v_gene: TRBV7-2
d_gene: -
CDR3aa: CASRQQMNTEAFF
CDR3nt: TGTGCCAGCAGACAACAAATGAACACTGAAGCTTTCTTT

abundance: few
j_gene: TRBJ2-1
v_gene: TRBV4-2
d_gene: -
CDR3aa: CASSQDSYSSYNEQFF
CDR3nt: TGTGCCAGCAGCCAAGATTCGTACAGCTCCTACAATGAGCAGTTCTTC

abundance: -
j_gene: TRBJ2-7
v_gene: TRBV30
d_gene: TRBD2
CDR3aa: CAWSGTSGYSYEQYF
CDR3nt: TGTGCCTGGAGTGGGACTAGCGGGTACTCCTACGAGCAGTACTTC

abundance: -
j_gene: TRBJ1-2
v_gene: TRBV9
d_gene: TRBD1
CDR3aa: CASSVVGQGAVGGYTF
CDR3nt: TGTGCCAGCAGCGTAGTTGGACAGGGGGCTGTGGGTGGCTACACCTTC

abundance: -
j_gene: TRBJ2-3
v_gene: TRBV7-9
d_gene: -
CDR3aa: CASSLTQGGTDTQYF
CDR3nt: TGTGCCAGCAGCTTAACTCAGGGCGGCACAGATACGCAGTATTTT

abundance: -
j_gene: TRBJ2-2
v_gene: TRBV9
d_gene: -
CDR3aa: CASSVDRPTGELFF
CDR3nt: TGTGCCAGCAGCGTCGACAGACCCACCGGGGAGCTGTTTTTT